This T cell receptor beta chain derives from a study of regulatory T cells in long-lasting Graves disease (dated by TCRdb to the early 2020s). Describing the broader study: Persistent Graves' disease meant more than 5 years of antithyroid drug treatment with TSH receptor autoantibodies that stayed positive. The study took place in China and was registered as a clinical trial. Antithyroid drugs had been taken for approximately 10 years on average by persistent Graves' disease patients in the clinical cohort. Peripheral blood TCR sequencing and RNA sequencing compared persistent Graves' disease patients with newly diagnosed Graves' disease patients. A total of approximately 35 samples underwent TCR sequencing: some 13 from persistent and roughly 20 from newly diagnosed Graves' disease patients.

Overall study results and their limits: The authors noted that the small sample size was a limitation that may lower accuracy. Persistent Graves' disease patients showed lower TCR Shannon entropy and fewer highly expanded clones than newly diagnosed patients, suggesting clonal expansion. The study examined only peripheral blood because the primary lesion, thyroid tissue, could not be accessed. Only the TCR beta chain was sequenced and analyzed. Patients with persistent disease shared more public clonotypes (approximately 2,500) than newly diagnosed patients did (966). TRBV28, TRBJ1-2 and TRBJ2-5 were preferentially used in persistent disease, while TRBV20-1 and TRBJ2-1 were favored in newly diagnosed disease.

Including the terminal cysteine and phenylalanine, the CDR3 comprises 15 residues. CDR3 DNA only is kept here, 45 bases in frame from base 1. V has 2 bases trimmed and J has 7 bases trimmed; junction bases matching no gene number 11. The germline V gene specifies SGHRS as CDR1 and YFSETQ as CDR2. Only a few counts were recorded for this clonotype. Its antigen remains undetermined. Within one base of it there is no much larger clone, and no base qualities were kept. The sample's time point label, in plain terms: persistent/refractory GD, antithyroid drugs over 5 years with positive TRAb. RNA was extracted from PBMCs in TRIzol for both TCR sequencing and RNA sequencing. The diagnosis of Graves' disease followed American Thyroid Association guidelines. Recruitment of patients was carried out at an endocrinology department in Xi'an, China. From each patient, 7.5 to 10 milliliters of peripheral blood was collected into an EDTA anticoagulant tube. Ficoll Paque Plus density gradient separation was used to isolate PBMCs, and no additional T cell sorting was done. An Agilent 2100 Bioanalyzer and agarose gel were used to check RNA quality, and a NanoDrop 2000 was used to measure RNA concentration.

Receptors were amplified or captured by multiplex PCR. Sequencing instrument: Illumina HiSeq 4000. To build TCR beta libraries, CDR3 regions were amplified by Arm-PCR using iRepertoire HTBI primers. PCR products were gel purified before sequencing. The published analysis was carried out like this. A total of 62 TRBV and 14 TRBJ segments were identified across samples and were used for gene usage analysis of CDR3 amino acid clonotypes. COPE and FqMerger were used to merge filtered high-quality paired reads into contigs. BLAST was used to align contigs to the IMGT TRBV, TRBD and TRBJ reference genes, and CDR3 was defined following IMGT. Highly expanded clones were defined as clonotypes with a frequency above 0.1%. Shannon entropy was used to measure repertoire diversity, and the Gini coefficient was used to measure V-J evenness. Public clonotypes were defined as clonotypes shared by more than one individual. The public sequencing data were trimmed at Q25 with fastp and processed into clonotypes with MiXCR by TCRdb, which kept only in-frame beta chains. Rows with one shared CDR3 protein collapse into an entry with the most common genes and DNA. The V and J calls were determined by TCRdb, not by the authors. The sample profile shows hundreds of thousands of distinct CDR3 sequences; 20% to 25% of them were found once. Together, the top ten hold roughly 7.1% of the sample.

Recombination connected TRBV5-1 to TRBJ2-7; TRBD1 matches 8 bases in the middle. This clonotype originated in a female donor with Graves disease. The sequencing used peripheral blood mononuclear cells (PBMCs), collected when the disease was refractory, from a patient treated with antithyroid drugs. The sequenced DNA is TGCGCCAGCAGCTTAGGGCAGGGGGCGCGTGGTGAGCAGTACTTC. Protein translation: CASSLGQGARGEQYF.